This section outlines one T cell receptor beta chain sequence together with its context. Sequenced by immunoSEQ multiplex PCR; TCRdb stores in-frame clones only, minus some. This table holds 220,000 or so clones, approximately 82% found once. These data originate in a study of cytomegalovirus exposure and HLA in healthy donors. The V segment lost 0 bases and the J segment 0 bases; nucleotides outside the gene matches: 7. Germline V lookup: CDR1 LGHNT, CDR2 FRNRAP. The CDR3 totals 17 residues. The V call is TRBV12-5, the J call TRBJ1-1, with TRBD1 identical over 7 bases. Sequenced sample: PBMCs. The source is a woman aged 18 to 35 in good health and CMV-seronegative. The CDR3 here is CASGLVGGPGMNTEAFF. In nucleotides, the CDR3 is TGTGCTAGTGGTTTGGTAGGGGGCCCGGGGATGAACACTGAAGCTTTCTTT.